This is a list of T cell receptor beta chains from one sample in a study of control samples from healthy donors and cancer patients. The method was immunoSEQ multiplex PCR; TCRdb's version includes in-frame clones alone and lacks a portion of them. The data contain some 76,000 clones, 85% to 90% of them singletons. The sequencing sample was made of PBMCs. The receptors originated from a man aged 55-75 years with lung cancer. Both conserved end residues are part of each CDR3. A D gene is named only where the DNA matches it firmly. A row's size may be missing; if present it is once, few, many or a size class.

v_gene	d_gene	j_gene	abundance	CDR3nt	CDR3aa
TRBV5-1	-	TRBJ2-1	-	TGCGCCAGCAGCTTTGGGTCGGGTATGGTCAATGAGCAGTTCTTC	CASSFGSGMVNEQFF
TRBV14	-	TRBJ2-4	-	TGTGCCAGCAGCCAGGGTTATGGAAACATTCAGTACTTC	CASSQGYGNIQYF
TRBV6-1	-	TRBJ1-2	-	TGTGCCAGCAGTGAACAGCCCAAGGACTATGGCTACACCTTC	CASSEQPKDYGYTF
TRBV7-9	-	TRBJ1-1	-	TGTGCCAGCAGTCTAAACACACCGGTGACTACTGAAGCTTTCTTT	CASSLNTPVTTEAFF
TRBV6-1	-	TRBJ1-4	-	TGTGCCAGCAGTGAAGCCGGCCCGGTGGGGAATGAAAAACTGTTTTTT	CASSEAGPVGNEKLFF
TRBV27	-	TRBJ1-2	-	TGTGCCAGCAGTTCCGCGGGTGCAGGGCGTCGAGTGAGAGGCTACACCTTC	CASSSAGAGRRVRGYTF
TRBV5-1	-	TRBJ2-3	-	TGCGCCAGCAGCTTGGGTCAGACCTCTAACACAGATACGCAGTATTTT	CASSLGQTSNTDTQYF
TRBV19	-	TRBJ1-1	-	TGTGCCAGTAGCCGTTCAATGAACACTGAAGCTTTCTTT	CASSRSMNTEAFF
TRBV5-1	TRBD1	TRBJ1-1	-	TGCGCCAGCAGTCAGGGGGTAGCGAACACTGAAGCTTTCTTT	CASSQGVANTEAFF
TRBV13	-	TRBJ1-1	few	TGTGCCAGCAGCGTGTGGAGGACTGAAGCTTTCTTT	CASSVWRTEAFF
TRBV2	TRBD2	TRBJ2-1	-	TGTGCCAGCAGTGAACTCGCGGGGGGAACGAGTGAGCAGTTCTTC	CASSELAGGTSEQFF
TRBV5-4	-	TRBJ2-7	-	TGTGCCAGCAGCTTTGGGACGGCTTCCTACGAGCAGTACTTC	CASSFGTASYEQYF
TRBV29-1	-	TRBJ2-5	once	TGCAGCGTGTGGGAGCTTCGGACGGCGGAGTTGTGGACCCAGTACTTC	CSVWELRTAELWTQYF
TRBV5-1	TRBD2	TRBJ2-5	-	TGCGCCAGCAGCTTGGATGCTAGCGGGGGGACAAGTCAGCAAGAGACCCAGTACTTC	CASSLDASGGTSQQETQYF
TRBV15	-	TRBJ1-2	-	TGTGCCACCAGCAGAGAAAAGACCGGCTATGGCTACACCTTC	CATSREKTGYGYTF
TRBV24-1	TRBD1	TRBJ1-5	-	TGTGCCACCAGTGAGACACAGGGGGCGGGCAATCAGCCCCAGCATTTT	CATSETQGAGNQPQHF
TRBV20-1	TRBD1	TRBJ1-1	-	TGCAGTGCCTCAGGACAGGTCGAAGCTTTCTTT	CSASGQVEAFF
TRBV11-2	-	TRBJ1-2	-	TGTGCCAGCAGCTTAAGTCAGGGTCTTGGCTACACCTTC	CASSLSQGLGYTF
TRBV3-1/TRBV3-2	-	TRBJ2-3	-	TGTGCCAGCAGCCAAGATCCAGTGGCAGATACGCAGTATTTT	CASSQDPVADTQYF
TRBV6-5	TRBD1	TRBJ2-5	-	TGTGCCAGCGGCCTCGACAGGGGTCGGTGGGAGACCCAGTACTTC	CASGLDRGRWETQYF
TRBV18	-	TRBJ1-2	-	TGTGCCAGCTCACCACAGGGGCAGGATGGCTACACCTTC	CASSPQGQDGYTF
TRBV6-5	-	TRBJ1-6	-	TGTGCCAGCAGCCAAGAAGGTCAGGACAATTCACCCCTCCACTTT	CASSQEGQDNSPLHF
TRBV5-1	-	TRBJ2-4	few	TGCGCCAGCAGCGTCGGGGACCTGGGAAGGGTGAACATTCAGTACTTC	CASSVGDLGRVNIQYF
TRBV5-1	-	TRBJ2-7	-	TGCGCCAGCAGCTTGGAGAGCTGGGAATTGTCCTACGAGCAGTACTTC	CASSLESWELSYEQYF
TRBV5-1	-	TRBJ2-7	-	TGCGCCAGCAGCTCCCTACAGGGATACGAGCAGTACTTC	CASSSLQGYEQYF
TRBV6-5	TRBD1	TRBJ2-3	-	TGTGCCAGCACCCCAGGGGACAGCAGCACAGATACGCAGTATTTT	CASTPGDSSTDTQYF
TRBV5-1	-	TRBJ2-1	few	TGCGCCAGCAGCTCCCAAGTGGCGGGGTACAATGAGCAGTTCTTC	CASSSQVAGYNEQFF
TRBV29-1	-	TRBJ2-1	-	TGCAGCGTTGGGGGGGATGAGCAGTTCTTC	CSVGGDEQFF
TRBV30	-	TRBJ1-2	-	TGTGCCTGGAGTGTCCCTCGGGGGATTCTTGGCTACACCTTC	CAWSVPRGILGYTF
TRBV10-1	-	TRBJ2-6	-	TGCGCCAGCAGTGAGTCACAGGGTAATGGGGCCAACGTCCTGACTTTC	CASSESQGNGANVLTF
TRBV25-1	-	TRBJ2-5	-	TGTGCCAGCAGTGTATCCGGGACTCAAGAGACCCAGTACTTC	CASSVSGTQETQYF
TRBV3-1/TRBV3-2	-	TRBJ1-1	-	TGTGCCAGCAGCCCTAGTCTGGGTTTGAACACTGAAGCTTTCTTT	CASSPSLGLNTEAFF
TRBV7-3	TRBD2	TRBJ2-3	-	TGTGCCAGCAGTCCTAGCGGTGCCACAGATACGCAGTATTTT	CASSPSGATDTQYF
TRBV5-8	-	TRBJ1-2	-	TGTGCCAGCAGCTTGACGAGTTCCCCCTCTGGCTACACCTTC	CASSLTSSPSGYTF
TRBV6-6	TRBD2	TRBJ2-1	-	TGTGCCAGCAGTTATAGCGGGGGGCATTACAATGAGCAGTTCTTC	CASSYSGGHYNEQFF
TRBV5-1	-	TRBJ1-1	-	TGCGCCAGCAGCTTCGAAGAATCGGACACTGAAGCTTTCTTT	CASSFEESDTEAFF
TRBV5-1	-	TRBJ2-5	-	TGCGCCAGCAGCTTGGCCTTTCAAGGACAGCAAGAGACCCAGTACTTC	CASSLAFQGQQETQYF
TRBV7-9	TRBD1	TRBJ2-7	-	TGTGCCAGCAGCATTAGGGGACAGGAGACCTACGAGCAGTACTTC	CASSIRGQETYEQYF
TRBV6-6	TRBD1	TRBJ1-1	-	TGTGCCAGCACTTGGGACAGGGGGACGGGAGCTTTCTTT	CASTWDRGTGAFF
TRBV10-1	TRBD1	TRBJ1-1	-	TGCGCCAGCAGTGCGGGACAGGTGAACACTGAAGCTTTCTTT	CASSAGQVNTEAFF
TRBV5-4	TRBD1	TRBJ1-3	-	TGTGCCAGCAGCGACAAAGGACAGGGATGGGCTGAAGGAAACACCATATATTTT	CASSDKGQGWAEGNTIYF
TRBV5-6	-	TRBJ1-1	-	TGTGCCAGCAGCGCAGGGTGGTACACTGAAGCTTTCTTT	CASSAGWYTEAFF
TRBV6-5	-	TRBJ1-4	-	TGTGCCAGCAGTTACTCTAGGAGTAGAAATGAAAAACTGTTTTTT	CASSYSRSRNEKLFF
TRBV11-2	-	TRBJ2-7	-	TGTGCCAGCACCAACCAGGGATTGATAGCCTACGAGCAGTACTTC	CASTNQGLIAYEQYF
TRBV27	-	TRBJ1-5	-	TGTGCCAGCAGTGCCCATTGGGGGGCTAGTCAGCCCCAGCATTTT	CASSAHWGASQPQHF
TRBV5-4	-	TRBJ1-2	-	TGTGCCAGCAGCTTGGGACAGCCAGCTAACTATGGCTACACCTTC	CASSLGQPANYGYTF
TRBV10-1	TRBD1	TRBJ1-1	-	TGCGCCAGCAGTAGGGACAGGGACACTGAAGCTTTCTTT	CASSRDRDTEAFF
TRBV5-6	-	TRBJ2-4	-	TGTGCCAGCAGGTTCCGGAGTTCAATAGCCAAAAACATTCAGTACTTC	CASRFRSSIAKNIQYF
TRBV7-2	TRBD2	TRBJ2-1	-	TGTGCCAGCAGCCTCCCGGCTAGCGGGGGGGCCAAATACAATGAGCAGTTCTTC	CASSLPASGGAKYNEQFF
TRBV30	-	TRBJ1-1	-	TGTGCCTGGAGTGTAAGGAACACTGAAGCTTTCTTT	CAWSVRNTEAFF